One and the same sample provided the 26 T cell receptor beta chains below, sequenced in a study of cytomegalovirus exposure and HLA in healthy donors. The primer mix had 60 Vbeta and 13 Jbeta primers. TCRdb's table, derived via immunoSEQ multiplex PCR, lists solely in-frame clones and lacks some. The sample contains some 150,000 clones, around 72% of which appear only once. Sample: PBMCs. Source of these receptors: a man in his fifties in good health and CMV-seropositive.

The V gene is TRBV5-1, the J gene TRBJ1-1, with TRBD1 matching 11 bases. CDR3 length: 14 amino acids. V was clipped by 2 bases and J by 5 bases; unmatched bases: 2. In germline, CDR1 is SGHRS, CDR2 YFSETQ. The CDR3 nucleotides read TGCGCCAGCAGCTTCGGGACAGGGGGTACTGAAGCTTTCTTT. It yields the protein CASSFGTGGTEAFF.

The V and J genes are TRBV19 and TRBJ2-3; 7 bases fit TRBD2. The CDR3 contains 15 residues. V shed 7 bases and J 2 bases; nucleotides not matched to a gene: 9. Per the germline V gene, CDR1 is LNHDA and CDR2 is SQIVND (reference sequence). CDR3 region: CASTDRAGDTDTQYF. The CDR3 coding sequence is TGTGCCAGTACCGACCGGGCGGGAGACACAGATACGCAGTATTTT.

The genes are TRBV5-6 and TRBJ2-7; D gene uncertain. V was trimmed by 1 base and J by 0 bases, leaving 5 bases between them. In germline, CDR1 is SGHDT, CDR2 YYEEEE. The CDR3 is 13 residues long. The CDR3 DNA sequence: TGTGCCAGCAGCTTGCACAGCTCCTACGAGCAGTACTTC. The encoded protein is CASSLHSSYEQYF.

The V call is TRBV27, the J call TRBJ1-2; D is possibly TRBD1 (6 bases). There are 19 residues in the CDR3. V lost 2 bases and J 0 bases, leaving 22 bases between the germline ends. From germline, CDR1 is MNHEY and CDR2 SMNVEV (reference sequence). The CDR3 spells CASSLRGGGAGLANYGYTF. As DNA, the CDR3 is TGTGCCAGCAGTTTAAGAGGGGGGGGAGCAGGGCTAGCTAACTATGGCTACACCTTC.

This clone appeared a single time. The chain links TRBV5-6 to TRBJ1-3, with a tentative D call TRBD1 (6 bases). V was shortened by 2 bases and J by 0 bases, with 12 bases between the two germline ends. The length of the CDR3 is 16 residues. Germline assignment: CDR1 SGHDT and CDR2 YYEEEE. The CDR3 is CASSFRGTLSGNTIYF. CDR3 coding DNA: TGTGCCAGCAGCTTCCGTGGGACACTCTCTGGAAACACCATATATTTT.

The chain carries TRBV6-5 and TRBJ1-2; no reliable D call. This CDR3 comprises 15 residues. V was clipped by 2 bases and J by 1 base, with 11 bases between them. Germline V gene lookup returns CDR1 MNHEY and CDR2 SVGAGI. The CDR3 sequence: CASSYGQAFNYGYTF. The CDR3 region has the DNA TGTGCCAGCAGTTACGGTCAGGCATTTAACTATGGCTACACCTTC.

A few counts support this clone. The rearrangement links TRBV14 to TRBJ1-4; a possible D gene is TRBD1 (5 bases). The V end was cut by 4 bases, the J end by 13 bases, with 22 bases between. The CDR3 sequence is 15 residues long. Germline V gene lookup returns CDR1 SGHDN and CDR2 FVKESK. CDR3 DNA: TGTGCCAGCAGCCCTCCGGGTTCCTGGCAGGGTGGACTGTTTTTT. It is translated as CASSPPGSWQGGLFF.

There are a few counts of this clone. The J gene is TRBJ1-5, the V gene TRBV7-9; maybe TRBD1 (5 bases). The ends were cut back, 1 base at V and 3 bases at J, with 10 bases in the middle. Per the germline V gene, CDR1 is SEHNR and CDR2 is FQNEAQ (reference sequence). CDR3 length: 15 amino acids. CDR3 region: CASSLGPGFNQPQHF. The CDR3 region has the DNA TGTGCCAGCAGCTTAGGCCCAGGGTTCAATCAGCCCCAGCATTTT.

This clone was seen just once. The chain recombines TRBV28 with TRBJ2-3; the match to TRBD1 covers 10 bases. The length of the CDR3 is 17 residues. Germline loops: CDR1 MDHEN, CDR2 SYDVKM. Germline trimming cut 6 bases from V and 6 bases from J; bases unmatched to any gene: 15. CDR3 in DNA: TGTGCCAGCAGCCAAAAAGGGACAGGGGCCCCCAGGGATACGCAGTATTTT. Translation gives CASSQKGTGAPRDTQYF. Full variable domain (rest looked up from reference TRBV28 and TRBJ2-3): DVKVTQSSRYLVKRTGEKVFLECVQDMDHENMFWYRQDPGLGLRLIYFSYDVKMKEKGDIPEGYSVSREKKERFSLILESASTNQTSMYLCASSQKGTGAPRDTQYFGPGTRLTVL.

This sequence joins TRBV11-2 and TRBJ2-7; 9 nucleotides align to TRBD2. The CDR3 has 14 residues. Unmatched junction bases numbered 4, after V lost 1 base and J lost 6 bases. CDR1 SGHAT and CDR2 FQNNGV come from the germline V gene. CDR3 protein: CASSLGRGGFEQYF. CDR3 sequence (DNA): TGTGCCAGCAGCTTAGGGCGGGGGGGTTTCGAGCAGTACTTC.

The chain carries TRBV7-3 and TRBJ2-5; 8 bases line up with TRBD2. The DNA end lines up better with TRBJ2-7; the J call may be wrong. CDR3 length: 15 residues. Germline V gives CDR1 SGHTA, CDR2 FQGTGA. The CDR3 spells CASSSTGREGGEQYF. CDR3 DNA: TGTGCCAGCAGCTCGACCGGCCGGGAGGGGGGCGAGCAGTACTTC.

V gene TRBV19 combines with J gene TRBJ1-5; no definite D call. The length of the CDR3 is 15 residues. The V gene's germline CDR1 is LNHDA and CDR2 SQIVND (reference sequence). Trimming removed 4 bases from V and 1 base from J, with 11 bases in between. In nucleotides, the CDR3 is TGTGCCAGTAGTACGGGGTACTGGAGCAATCAGCCCCAGCATTTT. This encodes CASSTGYWSNQPQHF.

The V gene is TRBV5-6, the J gene TRBJ1-6; D perhaps matches TRBD1 (5 bases). Germline V lookup: CDR1 SGHDT, CDR2 YYEEEE. The V end was cut by 0 bases, the J end by 10 bases, with 17 bases between. This CDR3 is 16 amino acids long. CDR3 region: CASSLVGQGKISPLHF. The CDR3 bases are TGTGCCAGCAGCTTGGTGGGGCAGGGTAAAATCTCACCCCTCCACTTT.

The chain has TRBV7-3 and TRBJ1-1, with 9 bases matching TRBD1. V lost 5 bases, J lost 6 bases, and 4 bases stayed unmatched. CDR1 is SGHTA and CDR2 is FQGTGA in the germline V gene. The CDR3 runs to 13 residues. The CDR3 reads CASSPGTGPEAFF. The CDR3, as DNA: TGTGCCAGCAGCCCCGGGACAGGGCCTGAAGCTTTCTTT.

This clone was picked up a small number of times. This rearrangement joins TRBV11-3 to TRBJ2-5; TRBD2 is a possible D gene (5 bases). From germline, CDR1 is SGHNT and CDR2 YENEEA. Trimming removed 3 bases from V and 5 bases from J, with 10 bases in between. This CDR3 has 13 amino acids. CDR3 region: CASSFGSPETQYF. The CDR3 DNA is TGTGCCAGCAGCTTTGGGAGTCCTGAGACCCAGTACTTC.

In its sample, this clone was seen once. The chain combines TRBV28 with TRBJ1-1; D may be TRBD1 (6 bases). Germline loops: CDR1 MDHEN, CDR2 SYDVKM. The CDR3 extends over 15 amino acids. V shed 7 bases and J shed 1 base, with 16 bases lying between them. The CDR3 reads CASTETGLGNTEAFF. The CDR3 DNA is TGTGCCAGCACCGAGACAGGCTTAGGGAACACTGAAGCTTTCTTT. Full variable domain (remainder filled in from reference TRBV28 and TRBJ1-1): DVKVTQSSRYLVKRTGEKVFLECVQDMDHENMFWYRQDPGLGLRLIYFSYDVKMKEKGDIPEGYSVSREKKERFSLILESASTNQTSMYLCASTETGLGNTEAFFGQGTRLTVV.

The gene calls are TRBV6-5 and TRBJ2-3; a weak D match, TRBD2 (5 bases). V was pared by 6 bases and J by 7 bases, with 14 bases between. The CDR3 has 13 residues. The germline V gene has CDR1 MNHEY and CDR2 SVGAGI. In DNA form, the CDR3 reads TGTGCCAGCAGCTCACCGGGAACGTATACGCAGTATTTT. This encodes CASSSPGTYTQYF.

V usage is TRBV19 and J usage is TRBJ2-2, with D perhaps TRBD1 (5 bases). The CDR3 runs 15 residues. CDR1 is LNHDA and CDR2 is SQIVND in the germline V gene (reference sequence). Trimming took off 3 bases at V and 5 bases at J, with 13 bases between the two ends. CDR3 coding DNA: TGTGCCAGTAGTATGGAAGGGGCGCTAACCGGGGAGCTGTTTTTT. Translated, it gives CASSMEGALTGELFF.

The chain uses TRBV19 and TRBJ1-1; D perhaps matches TRBD1 (5 bases). V lost 3 bases and J 2 bases, leaving 13 bases between the germline ends. Germline V CDR1 and CDR2: LNHDA, SQIVND (reference sequence). The CDR3 length is 15 residues. The DNA for the CDR3 is TGTGCCAGTAGTATCCCCACCCAGGGAAACACTGAAGCTTTCTTT. Translation gives CASSIPTQGNTEAFF.

V usage is TRBV23-1 and J usage is TRBJ2-4; 9 bases are a match to TRBD1. TRBV23-1 is designated an ORF whose function remains uncertain. Trimming removed 4 bases from V and 8 bases from J; junction bases left unmatched: 9. The CDR3 is 15 amino acids. The CDR3 nucleotides read TGCGCCAGCAGTCCGCCAACAGGGGGCTTTGACATTCAGTACTTC. It is translated as CASSPPTGGFDIQYF.

V usage is TRBV7-2 and J usage is TRBJ2-7, with TRBD1 matching over 7 bases. CDR3 length equals 15 residues. J was trimmed by 3 bases and V by 5 bases; bases with no gene match: 10. Per the germline V gene, CDR1 is SGHTA and CDR2 is FQGNSA. CDR3 coding DNA: TGTGCCAGCAGCACGAACAGGGGATCAAACTACGAGCAGTACTTC. Residues: CASSTNRGSNYEQYF.

This clone was seen a handful of times. The chain carries TRBV20-1 and TRBJ1-1, with 7 bases lining up with TRBD1. V lost 7 bases, J lost 4 bases, and 3 bases stayed unmatched. CDR1 is DFQATT, CDR2 SNEGSKA, per germline (reference sequence). The CDR3 length is 11 residues. The CDR3 DNA reads TGCAGTGGACAGGGAGGCACTGAAGCTTTCTTT. It codes for CSGQGGTEAFF.

The chain recombines TRBV5-4 with TRBJ1-2; 8 nucleotides line up with TRBD1. Germline CDR1 reads SGHNT; CDR2 reads YYREEE (reference sequence). J was trimmed by 8 bases and V by 0 bases; bases with no gene match: 12. The CDR3 has 16 residues. The CDR3 region is CASSLAISRGQSGYTF. DNA for the CDR3: TGTGCCAGCAGCTTGGCTATTTCCAGGGGGCAGTCCGGCTACACCTTC.

The chain combines TRBV18 with TRBJ1-2; 10 positions match TRBD1. CDR1 is KGHSH and CDR2 is LQKENI in the germline V gene. V shed 6 bases, J shed 5 bases, and the junction held 9 bases outside the gene matches. CDR3 size: 15 residues. CDR3 DNA sequence: TGTGCCAGCTCGACGGGTAGGGACAGGGGATATGGCTACACCTTC. It translates to CASSTGRDRGYGYTF.

The chain employs TRBV18 and TRBJ2-4; tentatively, D is TRBD1 (6 bases). Germline lookup yields CDR1 KGHSH and CDR2 LQKENI. V was pared by 3 bases and J by 5 bases, with 8 bases between. The length of the CDR3 is 13 residues. In DNA form, the CDR3 reads TGTGCCAGCTCACCTTGGACAGAAAACATTCAGTACTTC. Amino acids: CASSPWTENIQYF.

V usage is TRBV15 and J usage is TRBJ2-3; 13 positions agree with TRBD2. The J segment lost 6 bases and the V segment lost 5 bases, leaving 8 bases of the junction unmatched. The length of the CDR3 is 16 residues. CDR1 is LNHNV, CDR2 YYDKDF, per germline (reference sequence). CDR3 sequence: CATSSRTSGRADTQYF. The CDR3 region has the DNA TGTGCCACCAGCTCGAGGACTAGCGGGAGAGCGGATACGCAGTATTTT.